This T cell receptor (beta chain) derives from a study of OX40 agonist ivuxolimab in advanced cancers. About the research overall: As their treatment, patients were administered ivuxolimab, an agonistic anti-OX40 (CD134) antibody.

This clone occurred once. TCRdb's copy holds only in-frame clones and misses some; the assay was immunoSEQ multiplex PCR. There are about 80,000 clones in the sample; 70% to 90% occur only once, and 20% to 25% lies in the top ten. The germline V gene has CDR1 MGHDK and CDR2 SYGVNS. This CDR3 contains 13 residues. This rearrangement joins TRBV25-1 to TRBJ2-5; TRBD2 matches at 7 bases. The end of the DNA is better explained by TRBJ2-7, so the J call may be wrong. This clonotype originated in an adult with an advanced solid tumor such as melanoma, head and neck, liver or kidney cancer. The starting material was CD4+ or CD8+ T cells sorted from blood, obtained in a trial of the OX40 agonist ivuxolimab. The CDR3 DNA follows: TGTGCCAGCAGTAGGGGACTAACCTACGAGCAGTACTTC. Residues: CASSRGLTYEQYF.